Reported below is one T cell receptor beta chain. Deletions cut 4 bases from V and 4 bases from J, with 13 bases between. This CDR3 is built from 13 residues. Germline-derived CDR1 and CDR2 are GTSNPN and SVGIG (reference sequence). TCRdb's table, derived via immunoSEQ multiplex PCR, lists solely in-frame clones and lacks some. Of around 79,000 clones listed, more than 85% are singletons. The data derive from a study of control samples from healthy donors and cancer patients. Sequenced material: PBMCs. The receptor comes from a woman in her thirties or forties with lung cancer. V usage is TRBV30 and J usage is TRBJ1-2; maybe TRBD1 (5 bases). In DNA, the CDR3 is TGTGCCTGGACCAACGGGGACCTCTATGGCTACACCTTC. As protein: CAWTNGDLYGYTF.